This T cell receptor beta chain is from a study of shared clonotypes between healthy human individuals (dated by TCRdb to the early 2020s). Broadly, across the study: The cohort included a few men and a couple of women between 18 and 49 years of age. To estimate repertoire size and how much clonotypes are shared between individuals, the study performed deep sequencing of blood TCR repertoires from 4 to 6 healthy adults. To increase sequencing depth and limit assay-specific biases, different laboratories used diverse techniques to prepare libraries and sequence TCR repertoires. Between about 0.8 and 9 billion PBMCs per donor were obtained by leukapheresis.

The CDR3 spans 13 residues, from the cysteine through the phenylalanine. Just CDR3 DNA is preserved here, 39 bases in frame from base 1. The V and J ends are trimmed by 4 bases and 4 bases, leaving 9 bases between them. The germline V gene yields SGHTA for CDR1 and FQGNSA for CDR2. This clone was seen only a few times. Its antigen is still unknown. No much larger clonotype is one base removed from it; base qualities were not supplied. The donors were healthy, HIV-negative adults who had no recently reported acute infections or vaccinations. Only Caucasian adults living in Nashville, Tennessee, USA were represented among the donors. For unsorted samples, about 90 million PBMCs were counted and genomic DNA was extracted with the QIAamp DNA Blood Mini kit. After blood collection by leukapheresis, PBMCs were isolated using Ficoll-Histopaque density gradient centrifugation and then cryopreserved in the vapor phase of liquid nitrogen.

What the work shows at the level of the full study, not this receptor alone: Because the study included a small number of donors, the genetic and exposure-history diversity represented was limited. Sampling was limited to blood, and TCR repertoires in tissue likely differ from TCR repertoires in blood. Pairwise subsampling indicated that sequencing depth was expected to affect the degree of clonotype sharing among donors.

TCR CDR3 regions were amplified from genomic DNA by multiplex PCR using the deep immunoSEQ assay. Extracted genomic DNA from each cell subset was spread evenly across all wells of several immunoSEQ 96-well plates, with each plate serving as a replicate. Each replicate PCR for unsorted PBMC received about 0.3 ug genomic DNA, equal to tens of thousands of T cell genomes. Genomic DNA from unsorted PBMC was sequenced over ten immunoSEQ deep assay plates. The purified libraries were quantified using a Qubit 3.0 fluorometer, sized with a Bioanalyzer 2100, and then quantified again using the KAPA Library Quantification kit. A separate single-read 150-cycle Illumina NextSeq 550 flow cell was used to sequence each immunoSEQ 96-well plate. The original pipeline was this. Because the immunoSEQ output held only junctional sequences and lacked quality scores, the filtering could not match the filtering applied to full-length reads. Sequences were annotated with PyIR, a Python wrapper for IgBLAST v1.9, and V/J genes and CDR3 were assigned using IMGT germline references. Reads with weak V/J assignments (E-value above 1e-6), missing CDR3, stop codons, out-of-frame junctions, or ambiguous translated residues were removed. V3J clonotypes were defined by identical inferred V gene, J gene, and CDR3 amino acid sequence. The percentage overlap between two repertoires was calculated by dividing the number of shared unique clonotypes by the size of the smaller repertoire. Repertoire richness was assessed with RTK rarefaction, the Chao1 estimator, and Recon v2.1 estimates of unobserved clonotypes. Drawn from immuneACCESS, this table holds only the in-frame rearrangements with V and J called that TCRdb kept. Clones are partly lost; checked studies trace under half to an unresolved V gene and leave the rest unexplained. V and J calls and clone size are as listed in that table; D and trimming were resolved from the DNA. The sample contains about 480,000 clones, about three quarters of them found a single time. The ten largest account for 9.5% to 15% of the sample.

The sequence joins TRBV7-2 to TRBJ2-3; TRBD1 is a possible D gene, resting on 6 matching bases. This clonotype was sampled from a woman aged 40 to 55 in good health. Some clones in this sample may be carry-over from other donors' samples. Sequenced material: PBMCs. This receptor has the CDR3 CASSWNRADTQYF. The sequenced DNA: TGTGCCAGCAGCTGGAACAGGGCAGATACGCAGTATTTT. Joined to the reference TRBV7-2 and TRBJ2-3 proteins, this CDR3 gives the full variable domain: GAGVSQSPSNKVTEKGKDVELRCDPISGHTALYWYRQSLGQGLEFLIYFQGNSAPDKSGLPSDRFSAERTGGSVSTLTIQRTQQEDSAVYLCASSWNRADTQYFGPGTRLTVL.